Sequencing of this T cell receptor beta chain was carried out in a study of blood T cell repertoires in COVID-19. For the study at large: COVID-19 samples from acute and convalescent phases originated in the United States, Italy and Spain. Sample material is recorded as cDNA or gDNA derived from T cells, B-cell-depleted T cells, or PBMCs.

Germline V gene lookup returns CDR1 SNHLY and CDR2 FYNNEI. There are 14 residues in the CDR3. Between the trimmed V and J ends, which lost 4 bases and 5 bases, there was a span of 15 bases. Source study methods: Estimated nucleated cell counts came from reference gene primer amplification. This table comes from immunoSEQ multiplex PCR, and its TCRdb copy is limited to in-frame clones, with some not included. V, J and clone size are taken as reported in that table, and D and trimming were inferred from the DNA itself. The sample lists about 240,000 clones, about nine tenths occurring once. The sequenced material came from peripheral blood. The genes are TRBV2 and TRBJ2-7; maybe TRBD2 (7 bases). This clonotype originated in a man in his fifties or sixties who had recovered from COVID-19. The CDR3 DNA reads TGTGCCAGCAGTGTCGGGGGGCCAAGAGACGAGCAGTACGTC. Its protein is CASSVGGPRDEQYV.